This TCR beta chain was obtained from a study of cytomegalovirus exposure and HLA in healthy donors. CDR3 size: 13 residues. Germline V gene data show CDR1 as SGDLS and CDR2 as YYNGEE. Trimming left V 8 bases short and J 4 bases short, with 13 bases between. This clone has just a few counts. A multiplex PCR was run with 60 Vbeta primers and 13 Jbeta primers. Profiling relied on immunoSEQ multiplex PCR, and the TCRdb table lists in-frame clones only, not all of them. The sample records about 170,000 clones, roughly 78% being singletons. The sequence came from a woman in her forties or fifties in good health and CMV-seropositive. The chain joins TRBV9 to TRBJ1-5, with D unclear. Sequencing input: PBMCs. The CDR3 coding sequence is TGTGCCAGTGGTGGGAGGGAAAATCAGCCCCAGCATTTT. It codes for CASGGRENQPQHF.